This T cell receptor (beta chain) was identified during a study of blood T cell dynamics during melanoma immunotherapy. In the case of this clone: At the DNA level, this CDR3 is encoded by other sequences in the same sample as well.

Time point denoted: week 3, after first cycle of checkpoint inhibitor. Produced via immunoSEQ multiplex PCR; TCRdb's table is partial and in-frame only. The table has approximately 9,600 clones, about 85% seen once. Trimming shortened V by 5 bases and J by 0 bases, and 10 bases separated the two germline ends. Germline lookup yields CDR1 SGHVS and CDR2 FNYEAQ. This CDR3 is built from 14 residues. The source material was blood, sampled from a patient treated with checkpoint blockade. The chain recombines TRBV7-6 with TRBJ1-1; D ambiguous. This receptor was taken from a human donor with melanoma. DNA of the CDR3: TGTGCCAGCAGCCCCACCGGGATGAACACTGAAGCTTTCTTT. Amino acids: CASSPTGMNTEAFF.